This TCR beta chain was documented in a study of patients and donors after allogeneic stem cell transplantation. Via MiXCR, TCRdb re-called the RT-PCR reads, giving one row per CDR3 protein. The sample shows about 160,000 distinct CDR3 sequences, approximately 40% of them seen only once. Trimming removed 0 bases from V and 4 bases from J, with 15 bases in between. CDR3 length: 16 amino acids. Germline V gene lookup returns CDR1 DFQATT and CDR2 SNEGSKA (reference sequence). This clonotype was counted a few times. Input material: blood, either unsorted or a sorted T cell fraction (not recorded which). V usage is TRBV20-1 and J usage is TRBJ1-4; D remains ambiguous. This clonotype was sampled from a human donor who was either an allogeneic HSCT recipient or a stem cell or donor lymphocyte infusion donor (not recorded which). It is not recorded whose cells these are; they may come from a transplant donor. The CDR3 DNA reads TGCAGTGCTAGAGATCGCCTAAGACGGATTAATGAAAAACTGTTTTTT. Translated, it gives CSARDRLRRINEKLFF.